The present TCR beta chain was sequenced within a study of T cells expressing NK-cell markers. The study's findings and limits: NKG2C+ dominant clonotypes from 6 or 7 donors made up about 1.0-8% of CD8+ T cells. Expanded NKG2C+ T cell clones were not confirmed as HCMV-specific. Once again these clonotypes came out on top in the CD3+CD56-NKG2C+ fraction of a few donors.

Points on this clonotype: Its antigen is still unknown.

Germline CDR1 is MNHNS and CDR2 is SASEGT. This CDR3 region has 14 residues. TCRdb reprocessed the 5' RACE reads and keeps a single row for each CDR3 protein, giving no DNA. This table lists roughly 450,000 distinct CDR3 sequences. This sequence was found in a woman in her forties or fifties in good health. The V gene is TRBV6-1, the J gene TRBJ1-2; no DNA is available, so the TRBD1 call from TCRdb remains unchecked. The source material was blood T cells: a sorted CD56 or NKG2C T cell subset, CD4+ or CD8+ T cells, or bulk PBMC T cells (not recorded which). CDR3 loop: CASSPTGGAYGYTF.